This T cell receptor (beta chain) was documented in a study of T-cell memory formation after mild COVID-19. Study summary: TCR clusters showed largely donor specificity. Whole-study findings and limits: Clones from the second wave (peaking day 37) had unconfirmed SARS-CoV-2 specificity. The appearance of some responding clones in pre-infection memory suggested that cross-reactive memory joined. Clones that shrank (day 15 to 85) were balanced CD4/CD8, whereas later expanders leaned CD4+.

As concerns this clonotype: Its antigen is unknown.

TCRdb used MiXCR to reprocess the 5' RACE reads, holding one entry per CDR3 protein. The sample lists fewer than 250,000 distinct CDR3 sequences, just over 15% seen once, with 2.1% in the top ten. Sequencing was performed on PBMCs or a T cell subset sorted from them (not recorded which). This TCR was sampled from an adult woman who had mild COVID-19 (a few samples of this study predate the infection). Cell type and time point are not known.

CDR3 in DNA: TGTGCCAGCAGTGGGACAGGAGACGATCAGCCCCAGCATTTT. It specifies CASSGTGDDQPQHF. The chain uses TRBV6-1 and TRBJ1-5; 7 bases are shared with TRBD1. Germline V gene lookup returns CDR1 MNHNS and CDR2 SASEGT. This CDR3 has 14 amino acids. Trimming cost V 4 bases and J 5 bases; bases outside gene matches: 5.